This is a list of T cell receptor beta chains from one sample in a study of radiation and T cells in renal cell carcinoma. Some clones are missing from TCRdb's copy, which holds only in-frame ones; the method was immunoSEQ multiplex PCR. The table lists some 4,000 clones, 62% of them singletons. The material sequenced was tumor tissue, taken from a patient whose treatment included radiotherapy and nephrectomy. The receptors were sampled from a woman aged 55 to 70 with renal cell carcinoma. Both conserved end residues are part of each CDR3. A D gene is named only where the DNA matches it firmly. Expanded clones get a size class; other rows say once, few or many, or leave the size out.

cdr3_aa	cdr3_nt	d_call	clone_size	v_call	j_call
CASRFLSWGNTEAFF	TGTGCCAGCAGGTTTTTATCTTGGGGGAACACTGAAGCTTTCTTT	.	.	TRBV27	TRBJ1-1
CASSRLAGVLNEQFF	TGTGCCAGCAGCCGGCTAGCGGGGGTCCTCAATGAGCAGTTCTTC	TRBD2	.	TRBV7-2	TRBJ2-1
CASSLVLAGVTDTQYF	TGTGCCAGCAGCTTAGTTCTTGCGGGGGTCACAGATACGCAGTATTTT	TRBD2	.	TRBV7-2	TRBJ2-3
CASSSAGAEAFF	TGTGCCAGCAGCTCCGCCGGAGCTGAAGCTTTCTTT	.	.	TRBV7-9	TRBJ1-1
CASLFGQGTYEQYF	TGTGCCAGTCTCTTCGGACAGGGAACCTACGAGCAGTACTTC	TRBD1	once	TRBV2	TRBJ2-7
CASRSGTNSNQPQHF	TGTGCCAGCAGATCCGGGACAAATAGCAATCAGCCCCAGCATTTT	.	.	TRBV19	TRBJ1-5
CASSPTRAGANVLTF	TGTGCCAGCAGCCCAACCAGGGCTGGGGCCAACGTCCTGACTTTC	.	.	TRBV13	TRBJ2-6
CASSLGGNYGYTF	TGTGCCAGCAGCTTAGGTGGTAACTATGGCTACACCTTC	.	few	TRBV7-2	TRBJ1-2
CASSPSWVNYGYTF	TGCGCCAGCAGTCCAAGTTGGGTTAACTATGGCTACACCTTC	.	.	TRBV5-1	TRBJ1-2
CASSLDRSYEKLFF	TGCGCCAGCAGCCTCGACAGGAGTTATGAAAAACTGTTTTTT	.	.	TRBV5-1	TRBJ1-4
CASSRTTWNTEAFF	TGTGCCAGCAGCCGCACTACATGGAACACTGAAGCTTTCTTT	.	.	TRBV6-1	TRBJ1-1
CASSPHPGQGAYSPLHF	TGCGCCAGCAGCCCTCACCCGGGACAGGGGGCATATTCACCCCTCCACTTT	TRBD1	medium-sized	TRBV4-1	TRBJ1-6
CASSGNMNTEAFF	TGCGCCAGCAGTGGCAACATGAACACTGAAGCTTTCTTT	.	.	TRBV10-1	TRBJ1-1
CASSIGAGRNTEAFF	TGTGCCAGTAGTATAGGGGCGGGGCGGAACACTGAAGCTTTCTTT	.	.	TRBV19	TRBJ1-1
CASSLGRNQPQHF	TGCGCCAGCAGCTTAGGACGAAATCAGCCCCAGCATTTT	.	few	TRBV5-1	TRBJ1-5
CASSLSGGEYNEQFF	TGTGCCAGCAGCTTGAGCGGGGGGGAGTACAATGAGCAGTTCTTC	TRBD2	.	TRBV7-9	TRBJ2-1